The present T cell receptor beta chain was sequenced within a study of T cells in Graves' hyperthyroidism and ophthalmopathy. Across the study: Peripheral blood was collected at initial diagnosis, before any treatment. Study observations and caveats: Within blood appeared most thyroid clonotypes that had expanded above 0.001.

Concerning this clonotype itself: What it recognizes is unknown.

RNA transcripts provided the source from which TCR beta CDR3 regions were amplified. HTBI primers drove first-round RT-PCR of the TCR CDR3. TCRdb re-analysed the multiplex PCR reads in MiXCR, keeping a single row per CDR3 protein. The sample has 550,000 to 850,000 distinct CDR3 sequences, roughly a sixth seen once. Orbital computed tomography and thyroid ultrasound, together with serum TRAb and thyroxine and clinical symptoms, were used for diagnoses. PBMCs were sourced from roughly 9.7 ml fresh peripheral blood. CDR1 is SGHNT and CDR2 is YYREEE in the germline V gene (reference sequence). The CDR3 totals 15 residues. Trimming cost V 0 bases and J 5 bases, with 11 bases left between them.

The chain employs TRBV5-4 and TRBJ1-4; unclear D gene. The material sequenced was blood. The source of this sequence is a woman between 50 and 59 years old with Graves' hyperthyroidism that later progressed to Graves' ophthalmopathy. CDR3 nucleotides: TGTGCCAGCAGCTTGGATCTGGCGGAGAATGAAAAACTGTTTTTT. Amino acid sequence: CASSLDLAENEKLFF.